The 13 T cell receptor beta chains below come from one sample, sequenced in a study of cytomegalovirus exposure and HLA in healthy donors. The PCR contained 60 Vbeta and 13 Jbeta primers. Sequencing used immunoSEQ multiplex PCR; TCRdb keeps in-frame clones, though not all of them. The sample includes approximately 99,000 clones, approximately 70% of them seen just once. The specimen was PBMCs. The receptors were sampled from a man aged 35 to 55 in good health and CMV-seronegative.

The chain uses TRBV27 and TRBJ2-7; no definite D call. The germline V gene encodes CDR1 MNHEY and CDR2 SMNVEV (reference sequence). V dropped 3 bases and J dropped 1 base, with 7 bases sitting between them. The CDR3 length is 13 residues. CDR3 residues: CASSFRSSYEQYF. The CDR3 coding sequence is TGTGCCAGCAGTTTCCGTAGTTCCTACGAGCAGTACTTC.

V and J are TRBV4-2 and TRBJ2-5; 11 positions match TRBD1. This CDR3 has 18 residues. V lost 4 bases to trimming and J lost 1 base; unmatched junction nucleotides: 11. The germline V gene has CDR1 LGHNA and CDR2 YNFKEQ. CDR3 coding DNA: TGTGCCAGCAGCCTCTCACCCGGGGGGACAGGGGGCCAAGAGACCCAGTACTTC. This codes for CASSLSPGGTGGQETQYF.

The chain has TRBV5-1 and TRBJ2-5; D is possibly TRBD2 (5 bases). The CDR3 is made up of 15 amino acids. V was shortened by 5 bases and J by 5 bases, with 19 bases between the two germline ends. Germline V gene lookup returns CDR1 SGHRS and CDR2 YFSETQ. CDR3 bases: TGCGCCAGCAGGTTCATACCGGACGGCGGGGAGACCCAGTACTTC. This translates into CASRFIPDGGETQYF.

This clone has more than one count but fewer than ten. The CDR3 does not end in the conserved phenylalanine or tryptophan, so this is likely a read error. This chain links TRBV7-2 with TRBJ1-5; D not resolved. There are 15 residues in the CDR3. The V end was cut by 2 bases, the J end by 0 bases, with 8 bases between. Germline V lookup: CDR1 SGHTA, CDR2 FQGNSA. DNA of the CDR3: TGTGCCAGCAGCTTAATGCGGGATAGCAATCAGCCCCAGCATGTT. Protein: CASSLMRDSNQPQHV.

This chain uses TRBV2 with TRBJ1-4; 7 bases map to TRBD1. The germline V gene has CDR1 SNHLY and CDR2 FYNNEI. The J segment lost 5 bases and the V segment lost 2 bases, leaving 2 bases of the junction unmatched. The CDR3 runs to 14 residues. CDR3 amino acids: CASSERGRNEKLFF. CDR3 nucleotides: TGTGCCAGCAGTGAAAGGGGGCGGAATGAAAAACTGTTTTTT.

The chain combines TRBV6-1 with TRBJ2-3; 9 nucleotides align to TRBD2. Germline V gene data show CDR1 as MNHNS and CDR2 as SASEGT. This CDR3 comprises 15 residues. Trimming at V came to 6 bases and at J to 2 bases, leaving 6 bases not matched to a gene. CDR3 sequence: CASRVAGVTTDTQYF. The DNA for the CDR3 is TGTGCCAGCAGGGTAGCGGGGGTTACCACAGATACGCAGTATTTT.

To note about this clone: A junction boundary mismatches the germline segment, possibly from a read error. V is TRBV7-9 and J is TRBJ2-3, with D perhaps matching TRBD2 (5 bases). The V gene's germline CDR1 is SEHNR and CDR2 FQNEAQ (reference sequence). The CDR3 spans 12 residues. The CDR3 nucleotides read TGTGCCACCAGCCGAGGGACAGATACGCAGTATTTT. Translating it yields CATSRGTDTQYF.

This clone was seen a single time. This chain joins TRBV4-2 and TRBJ2-5; D perhaps matches TRBD2 (5 bases). The J call may be faulty, since TRBJ2-7 better matches the DNA end. Germline values: CDR1 LGHNA, CDR2 YNFKEQ. The CDR3 runs to 16 residues. The CDR3 sequence is CASSQGTGNPPYEQYF. The CDR3 DNA reads TGTGCCAGCAGCCAAGGGACGGGGAATCCCCCCTACGAGCAGTACTTC.

The CDR3 DNA follows: TGTGCCAGCAGCTTAGCACTGTCTGGAGTGGAGGGCTACACCTTC. It codes for CASSLALSGVEGYTF. V and J are TRBV7-9 and TRBJ1-2; the D is unclear. V lost 0 bases and J lost 8, with 16 bases in between. The CDR3 sequence is 15 residues long. CDR1 is SEHNR and CDR2 is FQNEAQ in the germline V gene (reference sequence). Variable domain in full (rest from reference TRBV7-9 and TRBJ1-2): DTGVSQNPRHKITKRGQNVTFRCDPISEHNRLYWYRQTLGQGPEFLTYFQNEAQLEKSRLLSDRFSAERPKGSFSTLEIQRTEQGDSAMYLCASSLALSGVEGYTFGSGTRLTVV.

This clone was observed a handful of times. The V and J genes are TRBV28 and TRBJ1-4; D call uncertain. Germline CDR1 reads MDHEN; CDR2 reads SYDVKM. The CDR3 sequence is 15 residues long. V lost 1 base and J 7 bases, leaving 13 bases between the germline ends. The CDR3 protein is CASSLYQTSGEKLFF. The CDR3 DNA reads TGTGCCAGCAGTTTATACCAGACCAGCGGTGAAAAACTGTTTTTT.

V and J are TRBV9 and TRBJ1-2; D gene unclear. V was trimmed by 0 bases and J by 3 bases, leaving 12 bases between them. This CDR3 spans 15 amino acids. CDR1 is SGDLS and CDR2 is YYNGEE in the germline V gene. CDR3 protein: CASSVGAGEYYGYTF. The CDR3 nucleotides are TGTGCCAGCAGCGTAGGAGCAGGCGAGTACTATGGCTACACCTTC.

This clone was seen only a few times. The genes are TRBV7-2 and TRBJ1-1; maybe TRBD1 (6 bases). The length of the CDR3 is 15 residues. The V and J ends lost 2 bases and 0 bases respectively, with 10 bases between them. Germline-derived CDR1 and CDR2 are SGHTA and FQGNSA. This chain's CDR3 is CASSLQGGLNTEAFF. The CDR3 DNA follows: TGTGCCAGCAGCTTACAAGGGGGACTGAACACTGAAGCTTTCTTT.

In this sample, this clone turned up once. This chain joins TRBV6-1 and TRBJ2-7; D remains ambiguous. The germline gives CDR1 MNHNS, CDR2 SASEGT. V shed 1 base and J shed 3 bases, with 10 bases lying between them. This CDR3 has 14 amino acids. For the CDR3, the DNA is TGTGCCAGCAGTGAAGGGGTCAGGATCTACGAGCAGTACTTC. Translated: CASSEGVRIYEQYF.